Presented here are 21 T cell receptor beta chains from one specimen sequenced in a study of T-cell reconstitution after alpha-beta-depleted transplantation in children (dated by TCRdb to 2015 to 2016). Library method: PCR. Sequenced using an Illumina HiSeq 2500. Molecular barcoding was employed in the preparation of TCR libraries, with unique molecular identifiers being used to normalize TCRbeta repertoire quantification. Clones were called with MiXCR by TCRdb after fastp trimmed the public reads at Q25, and only in-frame beta chains were retained. Identical CDR3 protein sequences are pooled into one entry, listed with their most common genes and DNA. The sample has a few hundred thousand distinct CDR3 sequences on record, more than 7.5% of them singletons. About 5.4% of the sample is taken by the ten largest. The source material was PBMCs from the stem cell graft donor, sampled from the stem cell graft. All receptors derive from a human donor who donated a stem cell graft to a child with SCID.

This clonotype was seen ten or more times. This chain links TRBV6-1 with TRBJ2-7; D not certain. Germline V gene lookup returns CDR1 MNHNS and CDR2 SASEGT. V lost 6 bases to trimming and J lost 2 bases, with 17 bases between them. The CDR3 contains 15 residues. The CDR3 sequence: CASSSHGVNPYEQYF. The CDR3 coding sequence is TGTGCCAGCAGCTCCCATGGGGTTAACCCCTACGAGCAGTACTTC.

There are many counts of this clonotype. Here the CDR3 reads CASSFIPGTDTEAFF. For the CDR3, the DNA is TGTGCCAGCAGCTTCATACCAGGGACGGACACTGAAGCTTTCTTT. V gene TRBV12-3 or TRBV12-4 combines with J gene TRBJ1-1; perhaps TRBD1 as D (5 bases). The CDR3 is made up of 15 amino acids. The germline V and J ends were trimmed by 6 bases and 3 bases, with 17 bases remaining between them.

This clonotype was seen ten or more times. The chain joins TRBV27 to TRBJ2-7, with D tentatively TRBD1 (6 bases). This CDR3 contains 14 residues. Per germline, CDR1 MNHEY and CDR2 SMNVEV (reference sequence). V lost 4 bases, J lost 1 base, and 11 bases lay in between. CDR3 bases: TGTGCCAGCAGTTATCGACAGGATTCCTACGAGCAGTACTTC. As protein: CASSYRQDSYEQYF.

This clonotype was found many times. The chain couples TRBV29-1 to TRBJ2-2; 9 bases line up with TRBD1. The length of the CDR3 is 15 residues. V was clipped by 1 base and J by 6 bases; unmatched bases: 6. In germline, CDR1 is SQVTM, CDR2 ANQGSEA. DNA of the CDR3: TGCAGCGTTGAAGGGGGACAGGGCGTCCCCGGGGAGCTGTTTTTT. This gives the protein CSVEGGQGVPGELFF.

This clonotype was seen many times. This chain joins TRBV6-5 and TRBJ1-1; 7 bases fit TRBD1. Per germline, CDR1 MNHEY and CDR2 SVGAGI. The CDR3 totals 15 residues. Trimming at V came to 2 bases and at J to 6 bases, leaving 9 bases not matched to a gene. The CDR3 region has the DNA TGTGCCAGCAGTTACAACGACAGGGAAGGGTCTGAAGCTTTCTTT. Translation gives CASSYNDREGSEAFF.

This clonotype has a count of ten or more. CDR3 sequence: CASSVGSSGGSTDTQYF. CDR3 sequence (DNA): TGTGCCAGCAGCGTAGGGAGTAGCGGCGGTAGCACAGATACGCAGTATTTT. The chain joins TRBV9 to TRBJ2-3, with D maybe TRBD2 (6 bases). In germline, CDR1 is SGDLS, CDR2 YYNGEE. The V end was cut by 0 bases, the J end by 0 bases, with 14 bases between. The CDR3 has 17 amino acids.

The chain links TRBV7-6 to TRBJ2-1; perhaps TRBD2 as D (5 bases). The CDR3 spans 16 residues. CDR1 is SGHVS, CDR2 FNYEAQ, per germline. Trimming left V 4 bases short and J 2 bases short, with 15 bases between. CDR3 sequence (DNA): TGTGCCAGCAGCTCGCGGAAAGCGGTACCCTACAATGAGCAGTTCTTC. Translation: CASSSRKAVPYNEQFF.

This clonotype was seen at least ten times. This chain joins TRBV4-3 and TRBJ2-2, with TRBD1 matching over 7 bases. With V trimmed by 5 bases and J by 4 bases, 7 bases remained unmatched. The CDR3 totals 15 residues. Per germline, CDR1 LGHNA and CDR2 YSLEER. The CDR3 nucleotides read TGCGCCAGCAGCACAACAGGGGCCGGCACCGGGGAGCTGTTTTTT. This sequence encodes CASSTTGAGTGELFF.

This clonotype appeared many times. The chain is built from TRBV20-1 and TRBJ1-2, with 7 bases aligning to TRBD1. The CDR3 contains 14 residues. The germline CDR1 and CDR2 sequences are DFQATT and SNEGSKA (reference sequence). V lost 3 bases to trimming and J lost 1 base; unmatched junction nucleotides: 5. The CDR3 is CSASGAGGNYGYTF. The CDR3 coding sequence is TGCAGTGCTAGTGGGGCAGGGGGTAACTATGGCTACACCTTC.

This clonotype was picked up many times. The chain carries TRBV4-1 and TRBJ2-7; 8 bases match TRBD1. The CDR3 totals 14 residues. Germline CDR1 MGHRA, CDR2 YSYEKL. V shed 4 bases and J 4 bases; nucleotides not matched to a gene: 6. CDR3 bases: TGCGCCAGCAGCCGAGAGGGACAGGCTTACGAGCAGTACTTC. Encoded protein: CASSREGQAYEQYF.

The table lists this clonotype with many counts. The chain joins TRBV3-1 to TRBJ1-1; no clear D gene. Looked up from germline, CDR1 is LGHDT and CDR2 is YNNKEL (reference sequence). Trimming pared 3 bases from V and 4 bases from J, leaving 6 bases between. This CDR3 has 12 residues. The CDR3 DNA reads as TGTGCCAGCAGCCATTGGGGCACTGAAGCTTTCTTT. Its translation is CASSHWGTEAFF.

This clonotype was recorded at least ten times. The rearrangement links TRBV4-2 to TRBJ2-7, with 7 bases aligning to TRBD1. Trimming removed 1 base from V and 2 bases from J; junction bases left unmatched: 5. CDR3 length: 15 amino acids. The germline CDR1 and CDR2 sequences are LGHNA and YNFKEQ. The CDR3 sequence is CASSQGQGDTYEQYF. CDR3 DNA: TGTGCCAGCAGCCAAGGGCAGGGGGACACCTACGAGCAGTACTTC.

Many counts were recorded for this clonotype. V gene TRBV5-6 combines with J gene TRBJ1-1; D is perhaps TRBD1 (6 bases). CDR1 SGHDT and CDR2 YYEEEE come from the germline V gene. V was shortened by 4 bases and J by 6 bases, with 13 bases between the two germline ends. There are 13 residues in the CDR3. CDR3 sequence: CASSRGQRAEAFF. The CDR3 nucleotides read TGTGCCAGCAGCCGAGGACAGCGCGCTGAAGCTTTCTTT.

This clonotype was counted ten times or more. The chain has TRBV20-1 and TRBJ2-7; tentatively, D is TRBD1 or TRBD2 (5 bases each). The CDR3 contains 16 residues. Trimming took off 0 bases at V and 0 bases at J, with 15 bases between the two ends. Germline values: CDR1 DFQATT, CDR2 SNEGSKA (reference sequence). For the CDR3, the DNA is TGCAGTGCTAGAGATCGGGGCGGCCCTAGCTCCTACGAGCAGTACTTC. This encodes CSARDRGGPSSYEQYF.

This sequence joins TRBV2 and TRBJ2-7; 7 nucleotides line up with TRBD2. The CDR3 is 17 amino acids. The junction had 11 bases not matched to a gene; V was cut back by 3 bases and J by 0 bases. Germline assignment: CDR1 SNHLY and CDR2 FYNNEI. In DNA, the CDR3 is TGTGCCAGCAGTGACCCCGATGGGGGGGTGAGCTCCTACGAGCAGTACTTC. This codes for CASSDPDGGVSSYEQYF.

In its sample, this clonotype was seen many times. The chain uses TRBV3-1 and TRBJ1-2; no clear D. V was cut by 0 bases and J by 8 bases, with 13 bases left in between. The germline gives CDR1 LGHDT, CDR2 YNNKEL (reference sequence). The CDR3 is 14 amino acids. The CDR3 protein is CASSQDWEGKGYTF. CDR3 sequence (DNA): TGTGCCAGCAGCCAAGATTGGGAAGGGAAAGGCTACACCTTC.

Many counts were recorded for this clonotype. This chain joins TRBV12-3 or TRBV12-4 and TRBJ1-6; D gene uncertain. Trimming removed 3 bases from V and 10 bases from J, with 16 bases in between. The CDR3 totals 15 residues. The CDR3 spells CASSFGEAVRSPLHF. In DNA, the CDR3 is TGTGCCAGCAGTTTTGGGGAAGCGGTCAGGTCACCCCTCCACTTT.

The chain couples TRBV7-9 to TRBJ1-5; D is possibly TRBD1 (5 bases). Germline loops: CDR1 SEHNR, CDR2 FQNEAQ (reference sequence). The CDR3 has 16 amino acids. V was pared by 5 bases and J by 2 bases, with 16 bases between. Here the CDR3 reads CASSGLGESGNQPQHF. Written as DNA, the CDR3 is TGTGCCAGCAGCGGCCTAGGGGAGAGTGGCAATCAGCCCCAGCATTTT.

This clonotype was counted ten times or more. The rearrangement joins TRBV2 to TRBJ1-2; D unresolved. Trimming shortened V by 8 bases and J by 9 bases, and 4 bases separated the two germline ends. This CDR3 contains 8 residues. Germline CDR1 and CDR2: SNHLY and FYNNEI. This CDR3 is CASGRYTF. The CDR3 region has the DNA TGTGCCAGCGGGCGCTACACCTTC. The variable domain in full, with the rest retrieved from reference TRBV2 and TRBJ1-2, is EPEVTQTPSHQVTQMGQEVILRCVPISNHLYFYWYRQILGQKVEFLVSFYNNEISEKSEIFDDQFSVERPDGSNFTLKIRSTKLEDSAMYFCASGRYTFGSGTRLTVV.

This clonotype appeared many times. V is TRBV7-3 and J is TRBJ1-1, with D possibly being TRBD1 (5 bases). This CDR3 is 15 amino acids long. Germline V CDR1 and CDR2: SGHTA, FQGTGA. V lost 1 base to trimming and J lost 2 bases, with 11 bases between them. CDR3: CASSLMGGANTEAFF. CDR3 bases: TGTGCCAGCAGCTTAATGGGGGGAGCTAACACTGAAGCTTTCTTT.

This clonotype was seen many times. The chain couples TRBV5-1 to TRBJ2-1, with 7 bases identical to TRBD1. In germline, CDR1 is SGHRS, CDR2 YFSETQ. J was trimmed by 3 bases and V by 1 base; bases with no gene match: 4. This CDR3 is built from 15 residues. The CDR3 DNA follows: TGCGCCAGCAGCTTGATGGGGACAGACTACAATGAGCAGTTCTTC. Translation: CASSLMGTDYNEQFF.